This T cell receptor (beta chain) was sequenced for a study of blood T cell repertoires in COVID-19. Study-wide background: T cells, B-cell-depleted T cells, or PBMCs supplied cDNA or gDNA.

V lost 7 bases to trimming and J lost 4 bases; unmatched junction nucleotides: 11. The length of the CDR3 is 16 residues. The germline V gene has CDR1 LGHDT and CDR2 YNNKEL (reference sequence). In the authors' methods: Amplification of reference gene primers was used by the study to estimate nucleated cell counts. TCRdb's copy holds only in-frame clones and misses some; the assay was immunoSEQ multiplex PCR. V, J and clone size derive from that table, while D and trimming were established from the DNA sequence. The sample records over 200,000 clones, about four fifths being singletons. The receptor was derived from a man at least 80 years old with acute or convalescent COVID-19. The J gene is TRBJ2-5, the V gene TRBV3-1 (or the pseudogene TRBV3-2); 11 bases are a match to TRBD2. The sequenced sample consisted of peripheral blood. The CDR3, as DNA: TGTGCCAGCACCCGAACTAGCGGGGGCCGGAGAGAGACCCAGTACTTC. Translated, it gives CASTRTSGGRRETQYF.